What follows describes a single TCR beta chain. It lacks a known antigen. No base quality values were provided; no much bigger clone lies one nucleotide off. The source of the sample is a study of T cell repertoires in cytomegalovirus infection (dated by TCRdb to between 2018 and 2021). Regarding the research as a whole: Alongside well-studied HLA-B-restricted epitopes, the peptide stimulations were aimed at recently identified HLA-C-restricted CMV epitopes, whose presentation resists viral immunomodulation. Donor HLA type was relevant to the analysis, as public TCR beta signatures indicated carriage of CMV infection together with the matching HLA type. What the work shows at the level of the full study, not this receptor alone: The ex vivo response was dominated by HLA-C-restricted CMV-specific TCR beta clonotypes, which also provided the single most frequent clonotype in two of eight donors. In both this cohort and an independent roughly 350-donor cohort, the cumulative frequency of public TCR beta family members distinguished carriers of CMV infection plus the relevant HLA type.

The sample was run on an Illumina HiSeq 1500. TCRdb reprocessing: public reads trimmed at Q25 with fastp, clones called with MiXCR, in-frame beta chains kept. When rows share a CDR3 protein, they turn into one entry using the most common DNA and genes. This sample has 50,000 to 60,000 distinct CDR3 sequences in its table, and about 20% of those were observed once. The top ten constitute roughly 75% of the sample. This specimen's treatment or condition label, interpreted: in vitro stimulation with specific CMV peptide epitopes to enrich CMV-specific T cells. This sequence originates from a human donor in good health (CMV status not recorded). Some clones in this sample may be carry-over from other donors' samples. This material consisted of CD8+ T cells from cultured PBMCs, taken from culture after CMV antigen stimulation.

CDR3 region: CASSPLSSYEQYF. The DNA sequence follows: TGTGCCAGCAGTCCATTGAGCTCCTACGAGCAGTACTTC. The chain joins TRBV28 to TRBJ2-7, with the D segment identity uncertain. V loses 5 bases of germline sequence and J loses 0 bases, and the interval between the two ends is 8 bases. The CDR3 runs 13 amino acids, cysteine and phenylalanine included. The sequence is cut down to CDR3 DNA, 39 bases in frame from base 1. From the germline V gene, CDR1 is MDHEN and CDR2 is SYDVKM.